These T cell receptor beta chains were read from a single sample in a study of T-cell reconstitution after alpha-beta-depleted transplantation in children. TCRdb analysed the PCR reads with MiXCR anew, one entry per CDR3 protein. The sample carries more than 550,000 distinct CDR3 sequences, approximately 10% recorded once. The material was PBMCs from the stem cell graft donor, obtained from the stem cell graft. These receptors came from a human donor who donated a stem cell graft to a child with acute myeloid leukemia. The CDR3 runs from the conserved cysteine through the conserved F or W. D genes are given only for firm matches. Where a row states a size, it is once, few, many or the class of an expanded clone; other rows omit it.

TGCAGCGTTGACGGTGGAGCTCAAGAGACCCAGTACTTC,CSVDGGAQETQYF,TRBV29-1,-,many,TRBJ2-5
TGTGCCCCCGTCAGACTAGCGGGAAAGGGCTACGAGCAGTACTTC,CAPVRLAGKGYEQYF,TRBV2,TRBD2,-,TRBJ2-7
TGCGCCAGCAGCTTGCAAGGGACGGGAGTTCGGACAGATACGCAGTATTTT,CASSLQGTGVRTDTQYF,TRBV5-1,-,many,TRBJ2-3
TGTGCCAGCAGTGAATCCGGCGCAGGGACCCAGCATTTT,CASSESGAGTQHF,TRBV25-1,-,few,TRBJ1-5
TGTGCCATCAGTGGGTTAGATACGCAGTATTTT,CAISGLDTQYF,TRBV10-3,-,few,TRBJ2-3
TGTGCCAGCAGTCCTACCTTGGGACTAGAGGGGAGTGAGACCCAGTACTTC,CASSPTLGLEGSETQYF,TRBV2,TRBD2,-,TRBJ2-5
TGTGCCATCGGCGGGACTAGCGGGAGGGAAGAGACCCAGTACTTC,CAIGGTSGREETQYF,TRBV10-3,TRBD2,many,TRBJ2-5
TGTGCCAGCACCTCCCGGGACTTCAGCCCCACAGATACGCAGTATTTT,CASTSRDFSPTDTQYF,TRBV12-3/TRBV12-4,-,few,TRBJ2-3
TGTGCCTGGAGTCCAGGGACGGGGGATGGCTACACCTTC,CAWSPGTGDGYTF,TRBV30,-,once,TRBJ1-2
TGTGCCAGCATGCGTAACGGCGGGGAGCTGTTTTTT,CASMRNGGELFF,TRBV28,-,many,TRBJ2-2
TGTGCCAGCAGTTTAATTCCTACAAATGAGCAGTTCTTC,CASSLIPTNEQFF,TRBV28,-,many,TRBJ2-1
TGTGCCAGCAGCGTAGCTGGGACGGCTGAGCAGTACTTC,CASSVAGTAEQYF,TRBV9,-,many,TRBJ2-7
TGTGCCAGCAGTTTAGGCAGTACGTCTTCGACGACTGAAGCTTTCTTT,CASSLGSTSSTTEAFF,TRBV12-3/TRBV12-4,-,-,TRBJ1-1
TGTGCCACCAGTGACCCTTCTGGGACAGTTTATGGCTACCCCTTC,CATSDPSGTVYGYPF,TRBV24-1,TRBD1,-,TRBJ1-2
TGTGCCAGCACGGATGAAGGAGAGACCCAGTACTTC,CASTDEGETQYF,TRBV6-2/TRBV6-3,-,-,TRBJ2-5
TGTGCCAGCAGCTTTACGGGAGGGGACACAGATACGCAGTATTTT,CASSFTGGDTDTQYF,TRBV7-9,TRBD2,many,TRBJ2-3
TGTGCCAGCAGCACCACGACAGGGGACGAGCAGTACTTC,CASSTTTGDEQYF,TRBV7-9,TRBD1,few,TRBJ2-7
TGCAGTGCCCTAGCCCGACTAGCGGGAGAAGATACGCAGTATTTT,CSALARLAGEDTQYF,TRBV20-1,TRBD2,many,TRBJ2-3
TGTGCCAGCAGTTTAAGTTCGGGGGGTACGGCTTTCTTT,CASSLSSGGTAFF,TRBV12-3/TRBV12-4,-,many,TRBJ1-1
TGCGCCAGCAGCCAAGATTCGGCAGGGGGCCAGCCCCAGCATTTT,CASSQDSAGGQPQHF,TRBV4-3,TRBD1,few,TRBJ1-5
TGCAGCGCTAAGACAGGGGCAGAGGAAAAACTGTTTTTT,CSAKTGAEEKLFF,TRBV29-1,TRBD1,-,TRBJ1-4
TGTGCCAGCAGGGTTGGACCGCCGGGCTACGAGCAGTACTTC,CASRVGPPGYEQYF,TRBV7-9,-,-,TRBJ2-7
TGTGCCAGCAGCCCGCGGACGGGACCCAATGAGAAGTTCTTC,CASSPRTGPNEKFF,TRBV7-8,-,-,TRBJ2-1
TGCATGCGCGGGGTCCCCTCAGCCTACGAGCAGTACTTC,CMRGVPSAYEQYF,TRBV29-1,-,-,TRBJ2-7
TGCGCCAGCAGCTCGGGGGACAGGATAAACTATGGCTACACCTTC,CASSSGDRINYGYTF,TRBV5-1,TRBD1,-,TRBJ1-2
TGTGCCAGCAGCCAAGATGCACTAGCGGCCAATGAGCAGTTCTTC,CASSQDALAANEQFF,TRBV4-2,TRBD2,many,TRBJ2-1
TGTGCCAGCAGGGCGGACGGGACAAAGCCTGAAGCTTTCTTT,CASRADGTKPEAFF,TRBV2,-,-,TRBJ1-1
TGCAGTGCTAGGGAGGGGTCAAAGGCCTACGAGCAGTACTTC,CSAREGSKAYEQYF,TRBV20-1,-,many,TRBJ2-7
TGTGCCAGCGCCCGAAGGGGGGTCTACGAGCAGTACTTC,CASARRGVYEQYF,TRBV6-1,-,-,TRBJ2-7
TGTGCCAGCAGCTTACCCCCCATGGGTAGCAATGAGCAGTTCTTC,CASSLPPMGSNEQFF,TRBV7-2,-,few,TRBJ2-1
TGCAGCGTGGGGGGGGGGCAGGCCGGGAAAGCTTTCTTT,CSVGGGQAGKAFF,TRBV29-1,-,-,TRBJ1-1
TGTGCCAGCAGTTGGTCACACGAGCAGTACTTC,CASSWSHEQYF,TRBV6-5,-,few,TRBJ2-7
TGTGCCCACAGGGATCTGGGGTGGGAGGTCTCTAATGAAAAACTGTTTTTT,CAHRDLGWEVSNEKLFF,TRBV10-3,-,-,TRBJ1-4
TGTGCCAGCAGTTTTAACAGGGACTATGGCTACACCTTC,CASSFNRDYGYTF,TRBV12-3/TRBV12-4,-,few,TRBJ1-2
TGCGCCAGCGGCCTAGCTCTATCGACCTACAATGAGCAGTTCTTC,CASGLALSTYNEQFF,TRBV5-1,-,many,TRBJ2-1
TGCAGTGCTCAGGTGGATCAGCCCCAGCATTTT,CSAQVDQPQHF,TRBV20-1,-,many,TRBJ1-5
TGTGCCAGCAGCTCCACCTGGGACACGCAAAATCCCCAGCATTTT,CASSSTWDTQNPQHF,TRBV7-2,-,-,TRBJ1-5
TGTGCCAGCGGGGCTAGCGGTGAGGCCGGGGAGCTGTTTTTT,CASGASGEAGELFF,TRBV27,TRBD2,-,TRBJ2-2
TGTGCCTGGAGTCCCGGTTCCCACGAGCAGTACTTC,CAWSPGSHEQYF,TRBV30,-,many,TRBJ2-7
TGCAGTGCCAGGGACTTCCTCGGCTCCTACGAGCAGTACTTC,CSARDFLGSYEQYF,TRBV20-1,-,few,TRBJ2-7
TGTGCCACCAGCAGAGACCGCCTGACAGGTCCCTACGAGCAGTACTTC,CATSRDRLTGPYEQYF,TRBV15,-,few,TRBJ2-7
TGTGCCAGCAGTTACTTCGCTAGCGGGAGTTCCTACAATGAGCAGTTCTTC,CASSYFASGSSYNEQFF,TRBV6-5,TRBD2,-,TRBJ2-1
TGTGCCAGCAGCCCACGACTCACCTACGAGCAGTACTTC,CASSPRLTYEQYF,TRBV7-2,-,-,TRBJ2-7
TGTGCCAGCAGTACGGGGAGCGGGCCCTACGAGCAGTACTTC,CASSTGSGPYEQYF,TRBV6-1,-,-,TRBJ2-7
TGTGCCAGCAGGCGTGGACTAGCGGAGACCGGGGAGCTGTTTTTT,CASRRGLAETGELFF,TRBV6-5,TRBD2,many,TRBJ2-2
TGTGCCAGCAGCTTTGAAACAGATACGCAGTATTTT,CASSFETDTQYF,TRBV11-2,-,few,TRBJ2-3
TGTGCCAGCAGCTTACCCGGGACCAACAATGAGCAGTTCTTC,CASSLPGTNNEQFF,TRBV7-2,-,-,TRBJ2-1
TGTGCCAGCAGCTTAGCATCGGGGGTGAGCACTGAAGCTTTCTTT,CASSLASGVSTEAFF,TRBV7-2,-,-,TRBJ1-1
TGTGCCAGCATTTCTAGCGGGTTCGGAGAGACCCAGTACTTC,CASISSGFGETQYF,TRBV6-2/TRBV6-3,TRBD2,few,TRBJ2-5
TGTGCCGCGGGCCCAAATGAGCAGTTCTTC,CAAGPNEQFF,TRBV6-6,-,many,TRBJ2-1
TGTGCCAGCAGTGCGGTTTCGGGGAGAAACTCTGGAAACACCATATATTTT,CASSAVSGRNSGNTIYF,TRBV2,-,-,TRBJ1-3
TGCGCCAGCAGCCGACTAGCGGGAGAGACCCAGTACTTC,CASSRLAGETQYF,TRBV4-1,TRBD2,many,TRBJ2-5
TGTGCCAGCAGTTACACTCTAGCGGGAGGGCCTAGCATTGAGCAGTTCTTC,CASSYTLAGGPSIEQFF,TRBV6-5,TRBD2,few,TRBJ2-1